This TCR beta chain is drawn from a study of Graves' ophthalmopathy and Graves' hyperthyroidism. Hyperthyroidism was considered stable when no ophthalmopathy appeared within 18 months of follow-up. The authors isolated PBMCs from 9.5 to 10 ml of fresh peripheral blood. For repertoire sequencing, the TCR beta CDR3 regions were amplified from RNA transcripts. Investigators did first-round RT-PCR with HTBI primers, then second-round multiplex PCR. MiXCR was run by TCRdb on the multiplex PCR reads, yielding one entry per CDR3 protein. The sample has hundreds of thousands of distinct CDR3 sequences; about a fifth are singletons. Ten or more counts support this clonotype. A much larger clone is a single base away; this may be a read error. Given the absence of the conserved phenylalanine or tryptophan at the CDR3 end, a read error is likely. This TCR was sampled from a woman aged 18-29 years with stable Graves' hyperthyroidism. Some clones in this sample may be carry-over from other donors' samples. The sample consisted of peripheral blood.

The CDR3 protein is CASRGRAFGEQYS. DNA for the CDR3: TGTGCCAGCCGCGGGAGGGCTTTCGGCGAGCAGTACTCC. The J gene is TRBJ2-7, the V gene TRBV7-2; TRBD2 matches at 9 bases. J gave up 6 bases and V 8 bases, and 8 bases lay outside the gene matches. CDR1 and CDR2 (germline): SGHTA, FQGNSA. This CDR3 has 13 residues.